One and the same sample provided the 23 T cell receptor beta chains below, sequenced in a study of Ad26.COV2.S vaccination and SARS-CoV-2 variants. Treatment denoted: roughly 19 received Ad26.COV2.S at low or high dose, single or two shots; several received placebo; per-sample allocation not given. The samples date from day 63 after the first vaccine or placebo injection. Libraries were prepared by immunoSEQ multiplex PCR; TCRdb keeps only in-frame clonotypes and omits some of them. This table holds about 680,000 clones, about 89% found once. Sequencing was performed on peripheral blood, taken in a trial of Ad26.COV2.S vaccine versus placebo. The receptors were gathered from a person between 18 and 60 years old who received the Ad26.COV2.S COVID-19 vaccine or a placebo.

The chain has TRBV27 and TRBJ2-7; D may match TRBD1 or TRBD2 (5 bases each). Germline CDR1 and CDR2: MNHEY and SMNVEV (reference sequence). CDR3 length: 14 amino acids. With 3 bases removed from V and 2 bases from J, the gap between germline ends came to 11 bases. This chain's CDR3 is CASSLAGTPYEQYF. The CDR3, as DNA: TGTGCCAGCAGTTTGGCCGGGACCCCCTACGAGCAGTACTTC.

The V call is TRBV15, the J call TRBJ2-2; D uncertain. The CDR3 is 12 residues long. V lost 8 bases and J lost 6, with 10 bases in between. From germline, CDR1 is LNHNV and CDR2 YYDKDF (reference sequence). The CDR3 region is CATRARAGELFF. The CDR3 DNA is TGTGCCACCCGGGCGCGTGCCGGGGAGCTGTTTTTT. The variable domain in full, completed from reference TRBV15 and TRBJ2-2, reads DAMVIQNPRYQVTQFGKPVTLSCSQTLNHNVMYWYQQKSSQAPKLLFHYYDKDFNNEADTPDNFQSRRPNTSFCFLDIRSPGLGDTAMYLCATRARAGELFFGEGSRLTVL.

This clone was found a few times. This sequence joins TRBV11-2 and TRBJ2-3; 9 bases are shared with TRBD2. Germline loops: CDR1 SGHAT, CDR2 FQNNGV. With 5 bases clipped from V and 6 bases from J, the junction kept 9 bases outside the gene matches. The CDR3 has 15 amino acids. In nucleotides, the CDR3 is TGTGCCAGCAGCCCACGGACTAGCGAAGCCGATACGCAGTATTTT. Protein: CASSPRTSEADTQYF.

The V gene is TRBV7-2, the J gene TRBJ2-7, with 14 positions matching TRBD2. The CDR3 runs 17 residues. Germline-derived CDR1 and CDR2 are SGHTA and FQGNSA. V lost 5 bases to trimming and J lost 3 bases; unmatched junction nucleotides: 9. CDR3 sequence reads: CASSAGLAGDRGYEQYF. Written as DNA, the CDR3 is TGTGCCAGCAGCGCGGGACTAGCGGGAGATCGGGGCTACGAGCAGTACTTC. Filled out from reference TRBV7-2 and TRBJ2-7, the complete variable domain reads GAGVSQSPSNKVTEKGKDVELRCDPISGHTALYWYRQSLGQGLEFLIYFQGNSAPDKSGLPSDRFSAERTGGSVSTLTIQRTQQEDSAVYLCASSAGLAGDRGYEQYFGPGTRLTVT.

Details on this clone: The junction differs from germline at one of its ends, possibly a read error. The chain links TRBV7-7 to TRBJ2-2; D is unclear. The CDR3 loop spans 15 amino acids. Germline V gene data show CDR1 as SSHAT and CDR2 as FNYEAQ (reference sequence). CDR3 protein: CASSSNTVGTGELFF. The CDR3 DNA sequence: TGTGCTAGCAGCTCAAATACCGTAGGGACCGGGGAGCTGTTTTTT.

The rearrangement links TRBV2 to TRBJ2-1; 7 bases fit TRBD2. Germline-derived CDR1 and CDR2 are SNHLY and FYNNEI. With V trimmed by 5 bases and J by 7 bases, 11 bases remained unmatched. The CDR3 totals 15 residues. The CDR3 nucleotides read TGTGCCAGCAGTAGCGGGGTCCTCCTTGGGAATGAGCAGTTCTTC. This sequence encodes CASSSGVLLGNEQFF.

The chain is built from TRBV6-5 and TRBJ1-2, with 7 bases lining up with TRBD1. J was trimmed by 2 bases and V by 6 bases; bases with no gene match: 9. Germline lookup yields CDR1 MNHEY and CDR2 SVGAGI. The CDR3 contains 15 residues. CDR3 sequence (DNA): TGTGCCAGCAGGCCACAACAGGGGACCAACTATGGCTACACCTTC. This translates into CASRPQQGTNYGYTF.

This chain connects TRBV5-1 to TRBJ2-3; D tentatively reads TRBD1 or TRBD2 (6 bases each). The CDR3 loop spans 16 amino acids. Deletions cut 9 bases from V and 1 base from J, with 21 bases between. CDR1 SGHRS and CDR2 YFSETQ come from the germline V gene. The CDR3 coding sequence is TGCGCCACCACCCCATTGGGGGGCGGGGGCACAGATACGCAGTATTTT. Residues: CATTPLGGGGTDTQYF. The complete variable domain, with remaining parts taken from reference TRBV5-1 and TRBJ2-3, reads KAGVTQTPRYLIKTRGQQVTLSCSPISGHRSVSWYQQTPGQGLQFLFEYFSETQRNKGNFPGRFSGRQFSNSRSEMNVSTLELGDSALYLCATTPLGGGGTDTQYFGPGTRLTVL.

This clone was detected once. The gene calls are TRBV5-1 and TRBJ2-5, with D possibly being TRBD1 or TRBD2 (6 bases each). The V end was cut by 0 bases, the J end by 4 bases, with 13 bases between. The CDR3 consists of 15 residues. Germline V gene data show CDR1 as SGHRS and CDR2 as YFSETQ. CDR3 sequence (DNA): TGCGCCAGCAGCTTGGCCGGGGGCATGGGAGAGACCCAGTACTTC. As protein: CASSLAGGMGETQYF.

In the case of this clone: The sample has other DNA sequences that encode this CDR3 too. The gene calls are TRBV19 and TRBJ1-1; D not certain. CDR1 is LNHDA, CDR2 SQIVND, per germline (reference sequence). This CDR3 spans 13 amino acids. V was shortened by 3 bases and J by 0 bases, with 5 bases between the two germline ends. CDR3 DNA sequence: TGTGCCAGTAGTATCACGGTGAACACTGAAGCTTTCTTT. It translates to CASSITVNTEAFF.

The CDR3 is CASRLRDREYEQYF. The DNA of the CDR3 is TGTGCCAGCAGACTCCGGGACAGGGAATACGAGCAGTACTTC. J is TRBJ2-7 and V is TRBV11-1, with 9 positions matching TRBD1. The germline CDR1 and CDR2 sequences are SGHAT and FQDESV (reference sequence). Unmatched junction bases numbered 7, after V lost 6 bases and J lost 4 bases. The CDR3 is 14 residues long.

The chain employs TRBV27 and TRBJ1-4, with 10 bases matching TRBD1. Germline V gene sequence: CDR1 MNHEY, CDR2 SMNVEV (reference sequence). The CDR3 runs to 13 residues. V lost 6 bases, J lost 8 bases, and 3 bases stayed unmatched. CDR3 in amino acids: CASSLGQGEKLFF. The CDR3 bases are TGTGCCAGCAGCCTGGGACAGGGGGAAAAACTGTTTTTT.

CDR3: CASSHHRQGWHGYTF. CDR3 nucleotide sequence: TGTGCCAGCAGCCATCACCGACAGGGGTGGCATGGCTACACCTTC. The chain carries TRBV3-1 (or the pseudogene TRBV3-2) and TRBJ1-2; 8 bases align to TRBD1. The CDR3 loop spans 15 amino acids. Trimming removed 3 bases from V and 6 bases from J; junction bases left unmatched: 9. From germline, CDR1 is LGHDT and CDR2 YNNKEL (reference sequence).

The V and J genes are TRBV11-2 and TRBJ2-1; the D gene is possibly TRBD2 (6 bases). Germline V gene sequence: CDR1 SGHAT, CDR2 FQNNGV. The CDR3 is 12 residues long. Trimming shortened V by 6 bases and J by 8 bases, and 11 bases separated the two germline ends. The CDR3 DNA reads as TGTGCCAGCAGTGCTACGGGGGATGAGCAGTTCTTC. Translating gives CASSATGDEQFF.

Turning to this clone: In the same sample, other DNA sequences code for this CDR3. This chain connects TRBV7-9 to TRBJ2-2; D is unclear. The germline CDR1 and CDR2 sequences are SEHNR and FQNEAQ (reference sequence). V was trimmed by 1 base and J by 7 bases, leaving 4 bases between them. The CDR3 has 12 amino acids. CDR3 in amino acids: CASSLGLGELFF. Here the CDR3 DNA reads TGTGCCAGCAGCTTAGGGCTCGGGGAGCTGTTTTTT.

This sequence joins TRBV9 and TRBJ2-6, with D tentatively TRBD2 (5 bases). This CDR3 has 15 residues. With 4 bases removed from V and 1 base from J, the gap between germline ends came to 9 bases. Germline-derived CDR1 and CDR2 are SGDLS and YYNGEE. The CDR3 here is CASSTTGSGANVLTF. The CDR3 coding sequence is TGTGCCAGCAGCACCACGGGGTCTGGGGCCAACGTCCTGACTTTC.

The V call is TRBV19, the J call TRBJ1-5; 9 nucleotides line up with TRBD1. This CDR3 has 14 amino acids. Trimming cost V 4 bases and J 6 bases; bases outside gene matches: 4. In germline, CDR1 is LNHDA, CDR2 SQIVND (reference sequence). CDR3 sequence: CASSRQGEFQPQHF. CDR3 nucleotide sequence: TGTGCCAGTAGTAGACAGGGGGAATTTCAGCCCCAGCATTTT. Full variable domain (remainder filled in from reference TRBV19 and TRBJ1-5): DGGITQSPKYLFRKEGQNVTLSCEQNLNHDAMYWYRQDPGQGLRLIYYSQIVNDFQKGDIAEGYSVSREKKESFPLTVTSAQKNPTAFYLCASSRQGEFQPQHFGDGTRLSIL.

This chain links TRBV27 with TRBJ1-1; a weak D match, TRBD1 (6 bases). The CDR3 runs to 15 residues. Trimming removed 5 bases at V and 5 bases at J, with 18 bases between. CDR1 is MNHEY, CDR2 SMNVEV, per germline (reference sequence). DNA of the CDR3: TGTGCCAGCAGTCCACGACAGGTCCTGAGAACTGAAGCTTTCTTT. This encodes CASSPRQVLRTEAFF.

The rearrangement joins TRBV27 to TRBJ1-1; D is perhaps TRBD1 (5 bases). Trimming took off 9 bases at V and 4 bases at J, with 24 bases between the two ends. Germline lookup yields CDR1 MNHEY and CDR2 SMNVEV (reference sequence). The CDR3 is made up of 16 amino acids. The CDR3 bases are TGTGCCAGAAATTCCTCTGAGGAACGAGGGGCCACTGAAGCTTTCTTT. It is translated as CARNSSEERGATEAFF.

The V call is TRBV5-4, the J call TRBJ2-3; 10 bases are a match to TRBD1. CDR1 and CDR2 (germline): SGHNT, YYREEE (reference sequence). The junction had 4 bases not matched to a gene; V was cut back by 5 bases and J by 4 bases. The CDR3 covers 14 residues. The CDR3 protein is CASSRQGAADTQYF. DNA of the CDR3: TGTGCCAGCAGTCGACAGGGGGCAGCAGATACGCAGTATTTT.

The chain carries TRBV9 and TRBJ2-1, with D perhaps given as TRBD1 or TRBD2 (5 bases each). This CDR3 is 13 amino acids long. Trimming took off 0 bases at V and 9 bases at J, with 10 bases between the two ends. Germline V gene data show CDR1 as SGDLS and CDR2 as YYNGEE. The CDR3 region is CASSVAGGSEQFF. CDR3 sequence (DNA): TGTGCCAGCAGCGTAGCTGGGGGAAGTGAGCAGTTCTTC.

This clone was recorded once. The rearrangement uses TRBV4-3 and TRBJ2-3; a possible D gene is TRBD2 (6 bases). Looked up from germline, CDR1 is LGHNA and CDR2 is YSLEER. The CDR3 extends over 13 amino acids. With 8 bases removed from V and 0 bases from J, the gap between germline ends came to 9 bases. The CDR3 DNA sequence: TGCGCCAGCGTAGCGGCTAGCACAGATACGCAGTATTTT. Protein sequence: CASVAASTDTQYF.

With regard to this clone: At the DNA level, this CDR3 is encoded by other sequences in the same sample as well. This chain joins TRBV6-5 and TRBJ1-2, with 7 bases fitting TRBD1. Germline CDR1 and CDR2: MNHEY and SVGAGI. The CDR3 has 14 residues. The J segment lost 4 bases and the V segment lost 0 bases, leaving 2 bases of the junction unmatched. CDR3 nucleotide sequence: TGTGCCAGCAGTTACTCCCGGACAGGCTATGGCTACACCTTC. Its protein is CASSYSRTGYGYTF.